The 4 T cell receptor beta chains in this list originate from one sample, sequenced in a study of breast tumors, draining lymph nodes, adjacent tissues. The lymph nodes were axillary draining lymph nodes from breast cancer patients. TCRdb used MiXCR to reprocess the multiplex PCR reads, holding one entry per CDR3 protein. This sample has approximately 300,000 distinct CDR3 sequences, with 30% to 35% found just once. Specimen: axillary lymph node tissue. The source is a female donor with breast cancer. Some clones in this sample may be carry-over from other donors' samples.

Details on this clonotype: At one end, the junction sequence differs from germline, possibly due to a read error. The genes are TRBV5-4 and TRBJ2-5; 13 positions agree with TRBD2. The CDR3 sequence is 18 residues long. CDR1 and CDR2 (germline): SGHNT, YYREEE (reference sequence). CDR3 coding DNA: TGTGCCAGCAGCTCGGGGACTAGCGGGGCAACGCGGGGAGAGGCCCAGTACTTC. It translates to CASSSGTSGATRGEAQYF.

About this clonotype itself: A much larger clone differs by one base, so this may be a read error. CDR3 DNA sequence: TGTGCCAACAGCTTGGGTAGCGTCACCTACAATGAGCAGTTCTTC. It specifies CANSLGSVTYNEQFF. The V and J genes are TRBV11-2 and TRBJ2-1; D possibly corresponds to TRBD2 (5 bases). CDR3 length: 15 residues. Germline-derived CDR1 and CDR2 are SGHAT and FQNNGV. Full variable domain (rest looked up from reference TRBV11-2 and TRBJ2-1): EAGVAQSPRYKIIEKRQSVAFWCNPISGHATLYWYQQILGQGPKLLIQFQNNGVVDDSQLPKDRFSAERLKGVDSTLKIQPAKLEDSAVYLCANSLGSVTYNEQFFGPGTRLTVL.

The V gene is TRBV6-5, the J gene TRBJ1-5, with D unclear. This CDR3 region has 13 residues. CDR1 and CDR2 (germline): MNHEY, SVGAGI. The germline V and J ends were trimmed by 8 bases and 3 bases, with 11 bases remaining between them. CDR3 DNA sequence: TGTGCCAGCGTATCAGGATACAATCAGCCCCAGCATTTT. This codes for CASVSGYNQPQHF.

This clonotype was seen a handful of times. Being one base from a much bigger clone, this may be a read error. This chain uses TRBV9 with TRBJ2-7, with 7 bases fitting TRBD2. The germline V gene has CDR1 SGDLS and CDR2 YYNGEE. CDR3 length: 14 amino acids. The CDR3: CASSYGGSSYEQSF. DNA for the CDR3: TGTGCCAGCAGCTATGGCGGGAGCTCCTACGAGCAGTCCTTC.